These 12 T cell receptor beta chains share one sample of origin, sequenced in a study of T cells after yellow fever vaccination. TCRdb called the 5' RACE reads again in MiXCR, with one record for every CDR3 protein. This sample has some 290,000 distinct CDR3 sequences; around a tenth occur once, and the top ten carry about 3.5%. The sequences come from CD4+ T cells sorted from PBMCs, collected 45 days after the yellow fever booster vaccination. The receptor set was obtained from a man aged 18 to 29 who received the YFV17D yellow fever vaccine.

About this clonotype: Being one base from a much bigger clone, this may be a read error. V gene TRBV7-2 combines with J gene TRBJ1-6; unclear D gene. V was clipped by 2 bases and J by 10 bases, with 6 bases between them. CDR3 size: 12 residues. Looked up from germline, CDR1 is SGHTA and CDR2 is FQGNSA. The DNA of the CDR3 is TGTGCCAGCAGCTTAATGGGGTCACCCCTCCACTTT. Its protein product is CASSLMGSPLHF.

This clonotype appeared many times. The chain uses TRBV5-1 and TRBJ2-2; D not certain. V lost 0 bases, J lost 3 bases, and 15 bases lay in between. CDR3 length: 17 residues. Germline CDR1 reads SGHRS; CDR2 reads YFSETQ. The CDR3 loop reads CASSLGPEGFDTGELFF. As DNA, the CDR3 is TGCGCCAGCAGCTTGGGTCCGGAAGGGTTCGACACCGGGGAGCTGTTTTTT.

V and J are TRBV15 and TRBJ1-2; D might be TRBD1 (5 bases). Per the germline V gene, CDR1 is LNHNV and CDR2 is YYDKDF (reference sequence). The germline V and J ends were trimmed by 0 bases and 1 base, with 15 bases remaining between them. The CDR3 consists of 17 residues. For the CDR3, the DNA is TGTGCCACCAGCAGAGATCTCCTGAGGGGAAGTAACTATGGCTACACCTTC. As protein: CATSRDLLRGSNYGYTF.

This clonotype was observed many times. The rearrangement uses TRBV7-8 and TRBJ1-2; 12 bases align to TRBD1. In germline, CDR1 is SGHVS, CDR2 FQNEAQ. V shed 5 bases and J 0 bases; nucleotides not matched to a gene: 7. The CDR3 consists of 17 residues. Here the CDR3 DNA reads TGTGCCAGCAGCCCGGGGACAGGGGGCGCGCCTAACTATGGCTACACCTTC. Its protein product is CASSPGTGGAPNYGYTF.

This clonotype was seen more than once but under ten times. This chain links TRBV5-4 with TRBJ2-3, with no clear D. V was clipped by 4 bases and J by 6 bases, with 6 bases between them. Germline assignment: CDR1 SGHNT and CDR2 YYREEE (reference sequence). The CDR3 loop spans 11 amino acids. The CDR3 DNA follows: TGTGCCAGCAGCGATGGGGATACGCAGTATTTT. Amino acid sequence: CASSDGDTQYF.

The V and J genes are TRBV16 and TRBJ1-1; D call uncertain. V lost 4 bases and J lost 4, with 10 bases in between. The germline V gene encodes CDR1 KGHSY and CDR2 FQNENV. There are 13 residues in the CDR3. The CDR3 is CASSRPPGTEAFF. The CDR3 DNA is TGTGCCAGCAGCCGCCCACCAGGCACTGAAGCTTTCTTT.

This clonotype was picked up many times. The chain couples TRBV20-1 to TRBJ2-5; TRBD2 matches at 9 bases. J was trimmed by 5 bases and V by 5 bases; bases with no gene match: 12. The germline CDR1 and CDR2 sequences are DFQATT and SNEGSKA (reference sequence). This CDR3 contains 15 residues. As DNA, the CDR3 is TGCAGTGCTCAATTGGGCGGGGGGGCCCGGGAGACCCAGTACTTC. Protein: CSAQLGGGARETQYF.

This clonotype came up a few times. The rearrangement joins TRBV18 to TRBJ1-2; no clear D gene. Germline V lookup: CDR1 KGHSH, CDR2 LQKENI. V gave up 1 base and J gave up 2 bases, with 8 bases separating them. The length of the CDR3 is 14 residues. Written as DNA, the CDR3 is TGTGCCAGCTCACCACAGCACCAGAACTATGGCTACACCTTC. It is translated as CASSPQHQNYGYTF.

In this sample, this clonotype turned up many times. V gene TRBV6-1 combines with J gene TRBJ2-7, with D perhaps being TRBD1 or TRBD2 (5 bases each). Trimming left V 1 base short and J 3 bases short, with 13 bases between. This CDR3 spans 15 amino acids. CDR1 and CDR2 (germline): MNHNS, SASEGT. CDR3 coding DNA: TGTGCCAGCAGTGAAGTATACCGGGACGGCTACGAGCAGTACTTC. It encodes CASSEVYRDGYEQYF.

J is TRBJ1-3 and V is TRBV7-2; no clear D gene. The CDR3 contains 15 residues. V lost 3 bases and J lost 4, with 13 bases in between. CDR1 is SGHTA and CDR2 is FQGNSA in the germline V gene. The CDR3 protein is CASSFPVGSGNTIYF. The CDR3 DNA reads TGTGCCAGCAGCTTTCCGGTTGGGTCAGGAAACACCATATATTTT.

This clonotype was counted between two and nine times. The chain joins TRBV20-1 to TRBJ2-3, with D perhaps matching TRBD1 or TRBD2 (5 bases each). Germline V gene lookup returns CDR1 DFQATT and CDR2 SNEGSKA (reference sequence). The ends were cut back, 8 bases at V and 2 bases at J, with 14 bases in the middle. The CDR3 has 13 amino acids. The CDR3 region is CSSDGALTDTQYF. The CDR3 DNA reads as TGCAGTTCAGACGGGGCCCTCACAGATACGCAGTATTTT.

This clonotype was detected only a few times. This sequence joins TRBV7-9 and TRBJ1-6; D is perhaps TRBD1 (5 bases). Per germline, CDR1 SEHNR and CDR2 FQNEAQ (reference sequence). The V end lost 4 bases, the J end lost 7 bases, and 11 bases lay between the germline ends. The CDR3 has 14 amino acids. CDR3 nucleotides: TGTGCCAGCAGCTGGGGGGACGGCAATTCACCCCTCCACTTT. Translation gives CASSWGDGNSPLHF.